This T cell receptor (beta chain) was obtained from a study of T cells after yellow fever vaccination. This clonotype appeared many times. Its antigen remains unidentified. Study conclusions and caveats: FACS-sorted repertoires might harbor abundant contaminating clonotypes from the bulk population. The study re-detected most primary-vaccination clones after the booster (about 96% CD4, almost 90% CD8). Among all clonotypes, a small share was observed in both CD4 and CD8 compartments.

V was trimmed by 5 bases and J by 6 bases, leaving 12 bases between them. Germline V lookup: CDR1 SGHVS, CDR2 FNYEAQ. The CDR3 is made up of 13 amino acids. MiXCR was run by TCRdb on the 5' RACE reads, yielding one entry per CDR3 protein. The sample lists 200,000 to 300,000 distinct CDR3 sequences, 3.6% occurring once. The chain combines TRBV7-6 with TRBJ2-3; D remains ambiguous. The source was PBMCs, collected 15 days after the yellow fever booster vaccination. This receptor was taken from a man aged 18 to 29 who received the YFV17D yellow fever vaccine. This CDR3 reads CASSIQHPDTQYF. The CDR3 bases are TGTGCCAGCAGCATACAGCATCCGGATACGCAGTATTTT.